This T cell receptor (beta chain) was recorded in a study of vaccination and CD4 T cells after COVID-19. The V and J ends lost 2 bases and 4 bases respectively, with 17 bases between them. This CDR3 contains 16 residues. The V gene's germline CDR1 is SGHVS and CDR2 FNYEAQ. Specified treatment: roughly 10-day PBMC culture with coronavirus spike peptide pools or control peptides (ViraFEST assay). Following expansion of antigen-specific T cells with peptide pools, ViraFEST then sequenced TCRs. To note about this clonotype: Its target is unknown.

Oncomine TCR Beta short-read sequencing was applied to DNA from cultured CD4+ T cells. From cultured CD4+ T cells, genomic DNA was extracted. TCRdb reprocessed the PCR reads with MiXCR, giving one entry per CDR3 protein. The sample lists around 10,000 distinct CDR3 sequences, about 60% seen once, with 15% to 20% in the top ten. This chain uses TRBV7-6 with TRBJ1-2; D gene unclear. The sequenced sample was CD4+ T cells from blood, cultured in vitro. The clonotype originates from a human donor who had recovered from COVID-19. CDR3 sequence: CASSLKAPEDGYGYTF. The CDR3 coding sequence is TGTGCCAGCAGCTTAAAAGCCCCGGAGGACGGCTATGGCTACACCTTC.